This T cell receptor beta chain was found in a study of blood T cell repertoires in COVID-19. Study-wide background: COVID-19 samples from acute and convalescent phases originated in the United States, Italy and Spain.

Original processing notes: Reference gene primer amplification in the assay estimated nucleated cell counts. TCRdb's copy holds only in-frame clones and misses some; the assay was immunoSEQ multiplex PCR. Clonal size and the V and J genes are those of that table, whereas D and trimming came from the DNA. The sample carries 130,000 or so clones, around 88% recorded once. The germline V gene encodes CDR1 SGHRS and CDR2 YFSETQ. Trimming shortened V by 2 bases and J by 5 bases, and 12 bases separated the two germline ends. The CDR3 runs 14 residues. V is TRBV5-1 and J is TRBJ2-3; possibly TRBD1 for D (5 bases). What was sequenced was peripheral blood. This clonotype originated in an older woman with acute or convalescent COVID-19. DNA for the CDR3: TGCGCCAGCAGCTTCGACGTAAGGGGAGATACGCAGTATTTT. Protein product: CASSFDVRGDTQYF.